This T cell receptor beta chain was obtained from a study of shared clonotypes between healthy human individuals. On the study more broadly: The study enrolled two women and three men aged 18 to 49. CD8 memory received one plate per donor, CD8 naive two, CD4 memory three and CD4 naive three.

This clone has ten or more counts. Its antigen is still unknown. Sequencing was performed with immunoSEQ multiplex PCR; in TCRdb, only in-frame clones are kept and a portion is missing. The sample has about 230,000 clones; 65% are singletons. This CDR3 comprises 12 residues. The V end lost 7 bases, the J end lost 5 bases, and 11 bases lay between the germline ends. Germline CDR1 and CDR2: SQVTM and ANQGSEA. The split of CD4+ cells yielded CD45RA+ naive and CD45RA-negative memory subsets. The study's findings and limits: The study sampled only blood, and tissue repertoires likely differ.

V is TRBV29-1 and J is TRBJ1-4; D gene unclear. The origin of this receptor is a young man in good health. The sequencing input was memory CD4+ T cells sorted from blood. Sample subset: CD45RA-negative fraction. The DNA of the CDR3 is TGCAGCGGACGGACGGGGAATGAAAAACTGTTTTTT. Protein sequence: CSGRTGNEKLFF.